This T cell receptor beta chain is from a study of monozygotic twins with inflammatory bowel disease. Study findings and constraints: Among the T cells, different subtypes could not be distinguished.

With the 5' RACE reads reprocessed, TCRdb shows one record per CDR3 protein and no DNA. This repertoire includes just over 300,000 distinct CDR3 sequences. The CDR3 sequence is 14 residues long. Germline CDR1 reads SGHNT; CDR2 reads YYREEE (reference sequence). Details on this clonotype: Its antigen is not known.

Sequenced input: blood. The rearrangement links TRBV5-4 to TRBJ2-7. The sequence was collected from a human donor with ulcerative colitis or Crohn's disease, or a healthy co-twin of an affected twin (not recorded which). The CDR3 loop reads CASSSGLAAHEQYF.